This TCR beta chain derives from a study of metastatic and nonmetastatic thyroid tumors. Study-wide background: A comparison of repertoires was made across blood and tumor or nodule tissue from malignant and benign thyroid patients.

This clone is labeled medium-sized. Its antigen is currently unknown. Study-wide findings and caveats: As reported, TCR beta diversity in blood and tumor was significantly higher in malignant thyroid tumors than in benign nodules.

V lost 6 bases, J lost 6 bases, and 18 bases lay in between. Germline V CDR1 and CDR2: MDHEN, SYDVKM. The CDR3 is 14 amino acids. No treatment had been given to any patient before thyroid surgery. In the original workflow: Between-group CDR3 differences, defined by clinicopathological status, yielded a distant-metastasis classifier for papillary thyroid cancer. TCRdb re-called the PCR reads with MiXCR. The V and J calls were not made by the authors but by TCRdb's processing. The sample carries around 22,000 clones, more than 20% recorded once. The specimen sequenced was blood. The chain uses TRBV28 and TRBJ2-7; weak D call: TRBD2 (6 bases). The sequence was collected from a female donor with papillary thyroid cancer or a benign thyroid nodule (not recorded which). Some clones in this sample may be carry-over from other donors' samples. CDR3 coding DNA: TGTGCCAGCAGCTCGTGGAGCGGGCGTGTCGAGCAGTACTTC. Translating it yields CASSSWSGRVEQYF. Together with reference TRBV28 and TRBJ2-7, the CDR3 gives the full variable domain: DVKVTQSSRYLVKRTGEKVFLECVQDMDHENMFWYRQDPGLGLRLIYFSYDVKMKEKGDIPEGYSVSREKKERFSLILESASTNQTSMYLCASSSWSGRVEQYFGPGTRLTVT.